This T cell receptor (beta chain) was identified during a study of beta chain features in type 1 diabetes. Looking at the study overall: Cell yields, gender and age were similar in healthy donors and patients. Examination covered roughly 100,000,000 sorted cells spanning all samples. Study observations and caveats: Among patients, naive, central memory and Treg TCRB repertoires appeared more similar than among healthy donors. Across all four CD4+ subsets, people with type 1 diabetes showed modestly shorter TCRB CDR3s.

Germline CDR1 reads SQVTM; CDR2 reads ANQGSEA. V was pared by 5 bases and J by 2 bases, with 12 bases between. The CDR3 is made up of 14 amino acids. Of the isolated RNA, all was reverse transcribed, and so the sequenced material was expressed TCRB transcripts. For naive, central memory and regulatory T cell samples, reads averaged roughly 3.6 million. The assay was immunoSEQ multiplex PCR, and TCRdb's table has in-frame clones only and misses some. The repertoire includes about 660,000 clones, over 13% of them detected once, and just under 0.04% sits in the top ten. To note about this clone: What it recognizes is unknown.

The chain joins TRBV29-1 to TRBJ2-2, with a weak D call TRBD2 (6 bases). The source is a man younger than 35 with type 1 diabetes. The sample taken for sequencing was naive CD4+ T cells from blood. CDR3 in amino acids: CSVWRGVNTGELFF. The DNA for the CDR3 is TGCAGCGTTTGGCGGGGAGTTAACACCGGGGAGCTGTTTTTT.